The clone carrying this T cell receptor (beta chain) has just one count. This sample stems from a study of blood T cell repertoires in COVID-19. Study background: From the United States, Italy and Spain came samples of acute and convalescent COVID-19.

Original data processing: Amplified reference gene primers provided the basis for estimating nucleated cell counts. Only in-frame clones appear in the TCRdb table, and some are missing; sequencing was by immunoSEQ multiplex PCR. Clone size and the V and J calls come from that table; the DNA yielded D and trimming. The data hold 210,000 or so clones, with roughly four fifths observed a single time. In terms of age and location, participants ranged from about 18 to 100 years and lived in about 25 US areas. Cohorts were based on clinical histories the participants reported. The CDR3 has 15 amino acids. Germline V lookup: CDR1 KGHSH, CDR2 LQKENI. The V and J ends lost 5 bases and 0 bases respectively, with 12 bases between them.

The TCR comes from a man between 60 and 70 years old who had recovered from COVID-19. This chain uses TRBV18 with TRBJ2-3; possibly TRBD2 for D (6 bases). Sequenced sample: PBMCs or T cells enriched from blood (not recorded which). Here the CDR3 DNA reads TGTGCCAGCTCATCCTATAGCGGAAGCACAGATACGCAGTATTTT. Translation: CASSSYSGSTDTQYF. The variable domain in full, completed from reference TRBV18 and TRBJ2-3, reads NAGVMQNPRHLVRRRGQEARLRCSPMKGHSHVYWYRQLPEEGLKFMVYLQKENIIDESGMPKERFSAEFPKEGPSILRIQQVVRGDSAAYFCASSSYSGSTDTQYFGPGTRLTVL.